The entry that follows covers one TCR beta chain sequence. The sample comes from a study of T cell changes during pregnancy in multiple sclerosis. The assay was immunoSEQ multiplex PCR, and TCRdb's table has in-frame clones only and misses some. The sample records approximately 71,000 clones, more than 80% being singletons. The CDR3 sequence is 14 residues long. Trimming left V 0 bases short and J 3 bases short, with 9 bases between. Looked up from germline, CDR1 is SGHTA and CDR2 is FQGNSA. This receptor was identified in a female donor with multiple sclerosis, enrolled in a pregnancy study. The genes are TRBV7-2 and TRBJ2-7; perhaps TRBD2 as D (6 bases). The source was peripheral blood, collected in the third trimester of pregnancy. CDR3 bases: TGTGCCAGCAGCTTAGCTAGCGGAGACTACGAGCAGTACTTC. Translated, it gives CASSLASGDYEQYF.